This passage covers 32 T cell receptor beta chains from one sample sequenced in a study of T cell changes during pregnancy in multiple sclerosis. Sequenced by immunoSEQ multiplex PCR; TCRdb stores in-frame clones only, minus some. The sample records about 75,000 clones, about 93% being singletons. This specimen was CD4+ T cells from peripheral blood mononuclear cells, taken after pregnancy. Source of these receptors: a female donor with multiple sclerosis, enrolled in a pregnancy study.

The genes are TRBV19 and TRBJ1-2; D unresolved. The CDR3 contains 15 residues. Looked up from germline, CDR1 is LNHDA and CDR2 is SQIVND (reference sequence). V was pared by 4 bases and J by 1 base, with 13 bases between. In nucleotides, the CDR3 is TGTGCCAGTAGTACCGCGGTATATGTTAACTATGGCTACACCTTC. This sequence encodes CASSTAVYVNYGYTF.

The chain employs TRBV6-1 and TRBJ1-1, with 7 bases fitting TRBD1. Unmatched junction bases numbered 5, after V lost 0 bases and J lost 7 bases. Per germline, CDR1 MNHNS and CDR2 SASEGT. The CDR3 totals 14 residues. Here the CDR3 DNA reads TGTGCCAGCAGTGAAGCTAGGGGGCGCGGTGAAGCTTTCTTT. This encodes CASSEARGRGEAFF.

The rearrangement links TRBV2 to TRBJ2-7, with 9 bases fitting TRBD1. In germline, CDR1 is SNHLY, CDR2 FYNNEI. The J segment lost 3 bases and the V segment lost 4 bases, leaving 1 base of the junction unmatched. The length of the CDR3 is 13 residues. The CDR3 spells CASSVDRGYEQYF. In DNA, the CDR3 is TGTGCCAGCAGTGTGGACAGGGGCTACGAGCAGTACTTC.

The rearrangement uses TRBV6-1 and TRBJ2-7; 14 nucleotides line up with TRBD2. There are 19 residues in the CDR3. Germline CDR1 is MNHNS and CDR2 is SASEGT. V lost 2 bases to trimming and J lost 5 bases; unmatched junction nucleotides: 14. CDR3 sequence: CASSEPSSTSGRAYDEQYF. DNA for the CDR3: TGTGCCAGCAGTGAACCCTCGTCGACTAGCGGGAGGGCATATGACGAGCAGTACTTC.

This chain joins TRBV19 and TRBJ1-5; D might be TRBD1 (5 bases). CDR3 length: 14 residues. Per germline, CDR1 LNHDA and CDR2 SQIVND (reference sequence). The V end lost 6 bases, the J end lost 6 bases, and 15 bases lay between the germline ends. The CDR3 sequence is CASSASRGGQPQHF. As DNA, the CDR3 is TGTGCCAGTAGCGCCAGTAGGGGCGGTCAGCCCCAGCATTTT.

The rearrangement links TRBV5-1 to TRBJ2-3, with TRBD2 identical over 7 bases. The CDR3 runs 15 residues. The junction had 7 bases not matched to a gene; V was cut back by 0 bases and J by 6 bases. CDR1 SGHRS and CDR2 YFSETQ come from the germline V gene. The CDR3 DNA sequence: TGCGCCAGCAGCTTGGTAGGCGGGAGAGACGATACGCAGTATTTT. Translated: CASSLVGGRDDTQYF.

The chain employs TRBV7-9 and TRBJ2-3, with TRBD1 as a possible D gene (5 bases). V dropped 5 bases and J dropped 3 bases, with 9 bases sitting between them. CDR1 and CDR2 from the germline V gene are SEHNR and FQNEAQ (reference sequence). CDR3 size: 13 residues. The CDR3, as DNA: TGTGCCAGCAGCGCATCAGGGACAGATACGCAGTATTTT. Translated, it gives CASSASGTDTQYF. The full variable domain, in which reference TRBV7-9 and TRBJ2-3 provide the parts outside the CDR3, is DTGVSQNPRHKITKRGQNVTFRCDPISEHNRLYWYRQTLGQGPEFLTYFQNEAQLEKSRLLSDRFSAERPKGSFSTLEIQRTEQGDSAMYLCASSASGTDTQYFGPGTRLTVL.

The rearrangement links TRBV15 to TRBJ2-7; 7 nucleotides match TRBD2. CDR3 size: 15 residues. V lost 0 bases to trimming and J lost 6 bases; unmatched junction nucleotides: 8. Germline V gene lookup returns CDR1 LNHNV and CDR2 YYDKDF (reference sequence). The CDR3 DNA sequence: TGTGCCACCAGCAGAGAAGCGGGACGCCCTGGCGAGCAGTACTTC. Translating it yields CATSREAGRPGEQYF.

This clone was seen just once. The chain links TRBV15 to TRBJ2-3; 8 bases agree with TRBD1. The CDR3 loop spans 16 amino acids. Germline V gene data show CDR1 as LNHNV and CDR2 as YYDKDF (reference sequence). V lost 9 bases and J lost 2; bases outside the gene matches: 13. CDR3 in DNA: TGTGCCACTGGACAGGGTGGGGACGGTTACACAGATACGCAGTATTTT. It encodes CATGQGGDGYTDTQYF.

The V gene is TRBV15, the J gene TRBJ1-4; 9 nucleotides agree with TRBD1. V was pared by 4 bases and J by 17 bases, with 11 bases of the junction left unmatched. CDR1 and CDR2 from the germline V gene are LNHNV and YYDKDF (reference sequence). The CDR3 extends over 13 amino acids. CDR3 DNA: TGTGCCACCAGCAACACTCCGGGACAGGGACGATTTTTT. This gives the protein CATSNTPGQGRFF.

This sequence joins TRBV28 and TRBJ2-1; D gene uncertain. Trimming removed 7 bases from V and 8 bases from J, with 12 bases in between. CDR1 is MDHEN and CDR2 is SYDVKM in the germline V gene. This CDR3 region has 12 residues. The CDR3 is CASTSWAYEQFF. CDR3 DNA: TGTGCCAGCACCTCATGGGCGTATGAGCAGTTCTTC.

J is TRBJ2-7 and V is TRBV7-8, with 8 nucleotides matching TRBD1. The CDR3 is made up of 14 amino acids. The V segment lost 5 bases and the J segment 4 bases; nucleotides outside the gene matches: 7. From germline, CDR1 is SGHVS and CDR2 FQNEAQ. The CDR3 is CASSPDRGAYEQYF. In nucleotides, the CDR3 is TGTGCCAGCAGCCCCGACAGGGGCGCGTACGAGCAGTACTTC.

This chain connects TRBV7-9 to TRBJ1-4; no clear D gene. CDR3 length: 15 residues. With 0 bases removed from V and 4 bases from J, the gap between germline ends came to 9 bases. CDR1 and CDR2 (germline): SEHNR, FQNEAQ (reference sequence). The CDR3 is CASSLAAVLNEKLFF. The DNA of the CDR3 is TGTGCCAGCAGCTTAGCGGCAGTCCTTAATGAAAAACTGTTTTTT.

The rearrangement links TRBV30 to TRBJ1-2; D is undetermined. Trimming removed 4 bases from V and 6 bases from J, with 27 bases in between. Germline V gene data show CDR1 as GTSNPN and CDR2 as SVGIG (reference sequence). The CDR3 loop spans 17 amino acids. The DNA for the CDR3 is TGTGCCTGGACGGGTCTGAGGCTTCGGCGGGCTCGCGATGGCTACACCTTC. Encoded protein: CAWTGLRLRRARDGYTF.

The chain recombines TRBV5-1 with TRBJ1-4; the D is unclear. The length of the CDR3 is 18 residues. Trimming cost V 0 bases and J 3 bases, with 18 bases left between them. In germline, CDR1 is SGHRS, CDR2 YFSETQ. As DNA, the CDR3 is TGCGCCAGCAGCTTGGGCGGTAGGACTACTTATTCTAATGAAAAACTGTTTTTT. It codes for CASSLGGRTTYSNEKLFF.

This sequence joins TRBV4-2 and TRBJ2-1; no clear D. V lost 4 bases and J lost 7, with 11 bases in between. CDR3 size: 13 residues. Germline CDR1 reads LGHNA; CDR2 reads YNFKEQ. The CDR3, as DNA: TGTGCCAGCAGCCCATCAGATATTAATGAGCAGTTCTTC. Translation: CASSPSDINEQFF.

This chain joins TRBV28 and TRBJ1-1; D possibly corresponds to TRBD1 (5 bases). The V end lost 7 bases, the J end lost 8 bases, and 23 bases lay between the germline ends. Germline loops: CDR1 MDHEN, CDR2 SYDVKM. This CDR3 has 15 amino acids. CDR3 sequence reads: CASISPVGGGAEAFF. In nucleotides, the CDR3 is TGTGCCAGCATATCCCCGGTGGGAGGAGGGGCCGAAGCTTTCTTT.

This chain uses TRBV10-3 with TRBJ2-2; the D gene is possibly TRBD2 (7 bases). This CDR3 contains 15 residues. Trimming cost V 0 bases and J 6 bases, with 11 bases left between them. Germline V gene data show CDR1 as ENHRY and CDR2 as SYGVKD. The CDR3 DNA reads TGTGCCATCAGTGAGTCGGGAGGGGGGCCCGGGGAGCTGTTTTTT. Translated: CAISESGGGPGELFF.

The CDR3 sequence is CASRSGTGRAGNGYTF. The CDR3 nucleotides are TGTGCCAGCAGGTCCGGGACAGGGAGAGCGGGGAATGGCTACACCTTC. This chain uses TRBV28 with TRBJ1-2; 9 positions agree with TRBD1. The CDR3 sequence is 16 residues long. After removal of 6 bases from V and 6 bases from J, the junction contained 14 bases not matched to a gene. The germline gives CDR1 MDHEN, CDR2 SYDVKM.

A single count supports this clone. This chain connects TRBV5-1 to TRBJ2-5; 9 bases are shared with TRBD1. The DNA end is more similar to TRBJ2-7, so the J call may be wrong. Germline CDR1 SGHRS, CDR2 YFSETQ. This CDR3 has 15 residues. CDR3 amino acids: CASGPGHRGQYEQYF. The CDR3 DNA follows: TGCGCCAGCGGACCCGGCCACAGGGGGCAATACGAGCAGTACTTC.

The V gene is TRBV9, the J gene TRBJ2-1; D gene uncertain. V was clipped by 2 bases and J by 5 bases, with 11 bases between them. The CDR3 extends over 14 amino acids. In germline, CDR1 is SGDLS, CDR2 YYNGEE. The CDR3 sequence is CASSVVVSDNEQFF. For the CDR3, the DNA is TGTGCCAGCAGCGTTGTAGTGTCGGACAATGAGCAGTTCTTC.

V usage is TRBV27 and J usage is TRBJ2-7; a possible D gene is TRBD2 (7 bases). From germline, CDR1 is MNHEY and CDR2 SMNVEV (reference sequence). The length of the CDR3 is 13 residues. V was cut by 6 bases and J by 4 bases, with 13 bases left in between. This CDR3 reads CASRTRGGYEQYF. For the CDR3, the DNA is TGTGCCAGCAGGACGAGGGGGGGTTACGAGCAGTACTTC.

The chain joins TRBV19 to TRBJ1-1; no firm D call. This CDR3 contains 12 residues. V was trimmed by 6 bases and J by 3 bases, leaving 8 bases between them. CDR1 is LNHDA and CDR2 is SQIVND in the germline V gene (reference sequence). The CDR3 DNA reads as TGTGCCAGTAGACAGTCTTACACTGAAGCTTTCTTT. Protein: CASRQSYTEAFF.

In regard to this clone: Compared with germline, one end of the junction differs, possibly owing to a read error. J is TRBJ2-3 and V is TRBV7-7; no clear D. Germline V CDR1 and CDR2: SSHAT, FNYEAQ (reference sequence). There are 14 residues in the CDR3. CDR3 DNA: TGTGCTAGCAGCCCCCTATTTTCATCAGATACGCAGTATTTT. This encodes CASSPLFSSDTQYF.

This rearrangement joins TRBV28 to TRBJ2-1; 15 bases fit TRBD2. After removal of 6 bases from V and 13 bases from J, the junction contained 13 bases not matched to a gene. The V gene's germline CDR1 is MDHEN and CDR2 SYDVKM. The CDR3 length is 16 residues. CDR3 DNA sequence: TGTGCCAGCAGCCGCTCCGGGACTAGCGGGAGGCTCCCACAGTTCTTC. This sequence encodes CASSRSGTSGRLPQFF.

J is TRBJ2-1 and V is TRBV4-2; a weak D match, TRBD2 (6 bases). The CDR3 contains 19 residues. CDR1 is LGHNA, CDR2 YNFKEQ, per germline. The ends were cut back, 2 bases at V and 2 bases at J, with 22 bases in the middle. This CDR3 is CASSQNSGTSNGPYNEQFF. Written as DNA, the CDR3 is TGTGCCAGCAGCCAAAACTCGGGGACTTCCAACGGTCCCTACAATGAGCAGTTCTTC.

The rearrangement uses TRBV6-5 and TRBJ2-1; 13 bases are a match to TRBD2. V trimming: 2 bases; J trimming: 9 bases; junction bases outside the gene matches: 7. The CDR3 sequence is 16 residues long. The germline CDR1 and CDR2 sequences are MNHEY and SVGAGI. CDR3 amino acids: CASSYGGLAGAAEQFF. The CDR3 DNA reads TGTGCCAGCAGTTACGGCGGACTAGCGGGAGCGGCTGAGCAGTTCTTC.

The chain uses TRBV27 and TRBJ2-7; 16 bases agree with TRBD2. Trimming at V came to 10 bases and at J to 3 bases, leaving 9 bases not matched to a gene. This CDR3 is built from 16 residues. CDR1 and CDR2 (germline): MNHEY, SMNVEV (reference sequence). The DNA of the CDR3 is TGTGCCACAATAGAGGGACTAGCGGGGGGGATCTACGAGCAGTACTTC. Its translation: CATIEGLAGGIYEQYF.

This chain joins TRBV19 and TRBJ2-1; 9 nucleotides line up with TRBD2. V was pared by 3 bases and J by 7 bases, with 10 bases of the junction left unmatched. From germline, CDR1 is LNHDA and CDR2 SQIVND (reference sequence). The CDR3 contains 16 residues. DNA for the CDR3: TGTGCCAGTAGTATGGGTCTTAGCGGGGGTTTAAATGAGCAGTTCTTC. This encodes CASSMGLSGGLNEQFF.

This clone was seen a few times. The chain recombines TRBV29-1 with TRBJ2-7; D is uncertain. Trimming cost V 7 bases and J 1 base, with 8 bases left between them. This CDR3 is 11 amino acids long. Germline CDR1 reads SQVTM; CDR2 reads ANQGSEA. The CDR3: CSAKLSYEQYF. The CDR3 region has the DNA TGCAGCGCCAAGCTATCCTACGAGCAGTACTTC.

The chain carries TRBV30 and TRBJ1-4; D perhaps matches TRBD1 (6 bases). V lost 4 bases, J lost 5 bases, and 14 bases lay in between. The CDR3 length is 14 residues. The germline CDR1 and CDR2 sequences are GTSNPN and SVGIG (reference sequence). The CDR3 bases are TGTGCCTGGACCCCCTGGGGGCCAAATGAAAAACTGTTTTTT. Its translation: CAWTPWGPNEKLFF.

The V call is TRBV28, the J call TRBJ2-7, with D perhaps matching TRBD2 (6 bases). There are 16 residues in the CDR3. V shed 2 bases and J shed 3 bases, with 17 bases lying between them. Germline CDR1 and CDR2: MDHEN and SYDVKM. The CDR3 loop is CASSLSEGSGLYEQYF. DNA of the CDR3: TGTGCCAGCAGTTTAAGTGAAGGGAGCGGGCTCTACGAGCAGTACTTC.